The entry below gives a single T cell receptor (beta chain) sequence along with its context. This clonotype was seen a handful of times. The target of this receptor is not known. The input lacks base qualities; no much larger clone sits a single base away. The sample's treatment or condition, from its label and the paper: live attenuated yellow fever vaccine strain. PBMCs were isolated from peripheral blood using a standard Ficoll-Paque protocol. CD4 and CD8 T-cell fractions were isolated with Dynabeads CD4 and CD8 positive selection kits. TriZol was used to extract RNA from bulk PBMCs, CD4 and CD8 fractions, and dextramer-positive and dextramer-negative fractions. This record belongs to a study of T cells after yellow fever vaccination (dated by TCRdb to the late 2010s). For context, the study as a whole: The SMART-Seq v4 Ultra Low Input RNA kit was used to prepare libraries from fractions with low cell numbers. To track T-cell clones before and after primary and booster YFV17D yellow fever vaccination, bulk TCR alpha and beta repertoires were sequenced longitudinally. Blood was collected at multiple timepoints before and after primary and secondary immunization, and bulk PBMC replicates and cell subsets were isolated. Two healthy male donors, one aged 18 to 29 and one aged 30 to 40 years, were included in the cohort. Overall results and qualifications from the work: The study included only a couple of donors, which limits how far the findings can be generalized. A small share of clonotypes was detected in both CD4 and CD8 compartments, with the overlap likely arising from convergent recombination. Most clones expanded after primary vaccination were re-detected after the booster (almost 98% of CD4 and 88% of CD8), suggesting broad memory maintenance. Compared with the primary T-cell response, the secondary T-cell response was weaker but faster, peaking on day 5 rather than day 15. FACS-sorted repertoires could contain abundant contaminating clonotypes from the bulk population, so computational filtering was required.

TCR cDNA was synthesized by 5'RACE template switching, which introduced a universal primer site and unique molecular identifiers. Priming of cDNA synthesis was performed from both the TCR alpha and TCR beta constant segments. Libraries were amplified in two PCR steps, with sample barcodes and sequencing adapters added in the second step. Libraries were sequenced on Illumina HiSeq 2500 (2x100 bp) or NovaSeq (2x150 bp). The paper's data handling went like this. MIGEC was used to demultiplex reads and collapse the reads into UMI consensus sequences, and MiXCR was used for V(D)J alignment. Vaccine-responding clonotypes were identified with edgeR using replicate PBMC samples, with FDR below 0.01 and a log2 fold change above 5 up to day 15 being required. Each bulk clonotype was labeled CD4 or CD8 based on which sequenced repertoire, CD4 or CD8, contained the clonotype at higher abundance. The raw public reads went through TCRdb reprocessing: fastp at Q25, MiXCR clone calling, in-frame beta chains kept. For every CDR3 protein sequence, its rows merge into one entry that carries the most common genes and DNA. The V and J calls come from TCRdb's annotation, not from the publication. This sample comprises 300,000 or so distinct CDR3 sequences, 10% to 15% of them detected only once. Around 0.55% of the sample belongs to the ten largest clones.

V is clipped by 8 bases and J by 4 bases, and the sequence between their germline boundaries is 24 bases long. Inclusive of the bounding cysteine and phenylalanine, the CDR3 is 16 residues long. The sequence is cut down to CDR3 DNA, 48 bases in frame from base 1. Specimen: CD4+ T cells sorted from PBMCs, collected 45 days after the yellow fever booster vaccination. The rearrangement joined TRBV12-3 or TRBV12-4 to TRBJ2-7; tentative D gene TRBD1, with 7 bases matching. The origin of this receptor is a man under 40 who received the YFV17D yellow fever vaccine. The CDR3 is CASAKGGGTRGYEQYF. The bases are TGTGCCAGCGCCAAAGGGGGCGGGACCCGTGGTTACGAGCAGTACTTC.